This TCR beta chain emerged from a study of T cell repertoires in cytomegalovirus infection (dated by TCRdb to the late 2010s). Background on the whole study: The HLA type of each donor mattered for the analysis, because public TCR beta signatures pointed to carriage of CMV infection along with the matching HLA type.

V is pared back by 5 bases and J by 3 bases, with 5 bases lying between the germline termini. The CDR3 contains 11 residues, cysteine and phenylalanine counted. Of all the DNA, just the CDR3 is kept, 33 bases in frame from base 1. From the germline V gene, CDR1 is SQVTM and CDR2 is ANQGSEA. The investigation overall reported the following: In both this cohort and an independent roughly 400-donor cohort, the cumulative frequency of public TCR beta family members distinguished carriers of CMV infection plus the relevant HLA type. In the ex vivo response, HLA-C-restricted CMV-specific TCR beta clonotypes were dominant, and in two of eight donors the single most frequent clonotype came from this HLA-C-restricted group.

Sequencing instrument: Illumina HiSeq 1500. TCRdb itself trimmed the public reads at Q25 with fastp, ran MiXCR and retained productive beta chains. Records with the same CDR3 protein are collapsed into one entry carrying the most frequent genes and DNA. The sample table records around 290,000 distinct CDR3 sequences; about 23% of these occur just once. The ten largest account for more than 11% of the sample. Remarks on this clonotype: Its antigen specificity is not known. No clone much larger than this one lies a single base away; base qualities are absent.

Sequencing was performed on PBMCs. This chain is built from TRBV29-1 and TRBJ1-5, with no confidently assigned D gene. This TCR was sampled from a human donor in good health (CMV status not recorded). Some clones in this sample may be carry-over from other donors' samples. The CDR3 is CSVCPNQPQHF. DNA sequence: TGCAGCGTTTGTCCCAATCAGCCCCAGCATTTT.